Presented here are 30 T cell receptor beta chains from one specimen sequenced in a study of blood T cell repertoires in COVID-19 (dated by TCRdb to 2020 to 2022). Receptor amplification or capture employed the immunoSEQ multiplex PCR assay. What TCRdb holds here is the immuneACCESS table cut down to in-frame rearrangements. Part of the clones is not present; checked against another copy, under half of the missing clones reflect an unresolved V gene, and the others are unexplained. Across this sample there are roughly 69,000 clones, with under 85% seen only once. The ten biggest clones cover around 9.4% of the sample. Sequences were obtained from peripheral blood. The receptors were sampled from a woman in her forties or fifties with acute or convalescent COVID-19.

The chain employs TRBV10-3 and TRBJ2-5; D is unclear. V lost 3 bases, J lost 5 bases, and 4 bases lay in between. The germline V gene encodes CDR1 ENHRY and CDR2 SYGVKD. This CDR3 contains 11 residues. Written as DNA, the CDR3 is TGTGCCATCAGTGAATATGAGACCCAGTACTTC. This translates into CAISEYETQYF.

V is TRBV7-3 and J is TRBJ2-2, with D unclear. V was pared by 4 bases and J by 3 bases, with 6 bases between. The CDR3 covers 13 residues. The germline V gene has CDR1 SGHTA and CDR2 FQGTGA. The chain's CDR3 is CASSSTDTGELFF. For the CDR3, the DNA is TGTGCCAGCAGCTCTACAGACACCGGGGAGCTGTTTTTT.

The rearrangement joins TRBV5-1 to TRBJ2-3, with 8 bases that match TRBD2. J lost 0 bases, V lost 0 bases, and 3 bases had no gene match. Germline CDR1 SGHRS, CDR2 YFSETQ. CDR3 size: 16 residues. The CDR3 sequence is CASSLVLAESTDTQYF. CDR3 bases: TGCGCCAGCAGCTTGGTACTAGCGGAGAGCACAGATACGCAGTATTTT.

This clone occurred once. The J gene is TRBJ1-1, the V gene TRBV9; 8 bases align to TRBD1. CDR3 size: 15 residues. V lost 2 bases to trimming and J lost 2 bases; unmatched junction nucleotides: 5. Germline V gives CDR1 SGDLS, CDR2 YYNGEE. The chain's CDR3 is CASSVDRGTNTEAFF. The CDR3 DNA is TGTGCCAGCAGCGTCGACAGGGGCACCAACACTGAAGCTTTCTTT.

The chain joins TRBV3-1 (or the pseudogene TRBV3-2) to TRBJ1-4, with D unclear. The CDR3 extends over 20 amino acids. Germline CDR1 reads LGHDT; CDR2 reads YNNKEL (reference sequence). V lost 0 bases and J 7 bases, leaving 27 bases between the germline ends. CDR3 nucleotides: TGTGCCAGCAGCCAAGATCGCTCTCCTAGGTATGCTGAAGGAGGTGAAAAACTGTTTTTT. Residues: CASSQDRSPRYAEGGEKLFF.

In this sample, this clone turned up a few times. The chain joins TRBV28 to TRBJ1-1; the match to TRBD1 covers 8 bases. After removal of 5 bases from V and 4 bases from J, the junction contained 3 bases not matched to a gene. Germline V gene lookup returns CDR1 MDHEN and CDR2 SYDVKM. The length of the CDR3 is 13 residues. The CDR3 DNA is TGTGCCAGCAGTATACAGGGGGGCACTGAAGCTTTCTTT. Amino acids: CASSIQGGTEAFF.

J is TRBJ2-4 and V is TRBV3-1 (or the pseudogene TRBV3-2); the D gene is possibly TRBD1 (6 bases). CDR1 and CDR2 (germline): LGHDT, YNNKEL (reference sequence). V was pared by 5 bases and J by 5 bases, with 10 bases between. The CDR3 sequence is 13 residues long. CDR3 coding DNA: TGTGCCAGCAGCAACCGACAGGAAAACATTCAGTACTTC. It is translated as CASSNRQENIQYF.

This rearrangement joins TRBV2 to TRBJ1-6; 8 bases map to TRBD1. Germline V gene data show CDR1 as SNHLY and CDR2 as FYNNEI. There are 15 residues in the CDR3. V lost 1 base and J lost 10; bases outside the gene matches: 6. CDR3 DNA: TGTGCCAGCAGTGAAGAGGACAGGGTGGGGTCACCCCTCCACTTT. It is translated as CASSEEDRVGSPLHF.

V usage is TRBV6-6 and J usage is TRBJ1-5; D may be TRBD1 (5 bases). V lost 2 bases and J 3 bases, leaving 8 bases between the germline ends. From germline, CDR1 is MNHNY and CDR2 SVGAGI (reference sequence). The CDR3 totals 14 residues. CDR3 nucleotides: TGTGCCAGCAGTTACGCGGACACCAATCAGCCCCAGCATTTT. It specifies CASSYADTNQPQHF.

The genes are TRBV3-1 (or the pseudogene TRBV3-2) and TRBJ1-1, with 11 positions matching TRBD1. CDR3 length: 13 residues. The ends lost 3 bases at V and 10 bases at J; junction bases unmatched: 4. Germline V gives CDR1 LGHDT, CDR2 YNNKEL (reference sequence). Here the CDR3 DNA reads TGTGCCAGCAGCCAGGACAGGGGGCTAGGAGCTTTCTTT. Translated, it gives CASSQDRGLGAFF.

CDR3: CSVAGLAPATNEQFF. In DNA, the CDR3 is TGCAGCGTTGCGGGACTAGCGCCCGCTACCAATGAGCAGTTCTTC. The chain uses TRBV29-1 and TRBJ2-1, with 10 bases that match TRBD2. Losses at the gene ends were 4 bases for V and 6 bases for J; bases not matched to a gene: 9. The CDR3 sequence is 15 residues long. Germline V gives CDR1 SQVTM, CDR2 ANQGSEA.

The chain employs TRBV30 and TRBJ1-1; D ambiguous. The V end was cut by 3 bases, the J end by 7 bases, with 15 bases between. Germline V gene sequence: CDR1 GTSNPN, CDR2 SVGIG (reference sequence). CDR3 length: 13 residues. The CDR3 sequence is CAWRRTFRIEAFF. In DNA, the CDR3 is TGTGCCTGGAGGAGGACTTTTCGAATTGAAGCTTTCTTT.

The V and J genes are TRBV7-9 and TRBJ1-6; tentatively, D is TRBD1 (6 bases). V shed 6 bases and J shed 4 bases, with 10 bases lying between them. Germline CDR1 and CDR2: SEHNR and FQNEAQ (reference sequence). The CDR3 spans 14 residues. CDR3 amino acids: CASSSTGYNSPLHF. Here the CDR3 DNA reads TGTGCCAGCAGTTCGACAGGTTATAATTCACCCCTCCACTTT.

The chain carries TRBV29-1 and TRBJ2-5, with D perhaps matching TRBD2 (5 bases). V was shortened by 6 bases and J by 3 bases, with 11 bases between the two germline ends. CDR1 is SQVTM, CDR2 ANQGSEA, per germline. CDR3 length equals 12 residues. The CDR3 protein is CSVTGLEETQYF. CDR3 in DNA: TGCAGCGTAACCGGACTCGAAGAGACCCAGTACTTC.

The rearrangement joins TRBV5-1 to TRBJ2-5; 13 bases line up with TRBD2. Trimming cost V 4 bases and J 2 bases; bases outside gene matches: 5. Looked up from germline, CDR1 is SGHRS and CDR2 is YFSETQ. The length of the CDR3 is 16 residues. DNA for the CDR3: TGCGCCAGCAGCATCGGGACTAGCGGGGCGCAAGAGACCCAGTACTTC. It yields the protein CASSIGTSGAQETQYF. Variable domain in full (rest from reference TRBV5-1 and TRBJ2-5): KAGVTQTPRYLIKTRGQQVTLSCSPISGHRSVSWYQQTPGQGLQFLFEYFSETQRNKGNFPGRFSGRQFSNSRSEMNVSTLELGDSALYLCASSIGTSGAQETQYFGPGTRLLVL.

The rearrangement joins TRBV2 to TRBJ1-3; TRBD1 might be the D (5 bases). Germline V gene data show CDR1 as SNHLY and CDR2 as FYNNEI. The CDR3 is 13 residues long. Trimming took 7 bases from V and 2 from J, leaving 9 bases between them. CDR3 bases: TGTGCCAGCACCCCGGGGGCTGGAAACACCATATATTTT. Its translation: CASTPGAGNTIYF.

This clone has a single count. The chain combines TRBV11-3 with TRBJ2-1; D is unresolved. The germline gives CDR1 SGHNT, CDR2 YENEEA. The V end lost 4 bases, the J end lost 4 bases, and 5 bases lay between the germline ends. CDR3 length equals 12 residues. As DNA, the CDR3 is TGTGCCAGCAGCTCCGGTTACAATGAGCAGTTCTTC. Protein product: CASSSGYNEQFF. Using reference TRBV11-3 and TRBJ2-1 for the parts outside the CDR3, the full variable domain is EAGVVQSPRYKIIEKKQPVAFWCNPISGHNTLYWYLQNLGQGPELLIRYENEEAVDDSQLPKDRFSAERLKGVDSTLKIQPAELGDSAVYLCASSSGYNEQFFGPGTRLTVL.

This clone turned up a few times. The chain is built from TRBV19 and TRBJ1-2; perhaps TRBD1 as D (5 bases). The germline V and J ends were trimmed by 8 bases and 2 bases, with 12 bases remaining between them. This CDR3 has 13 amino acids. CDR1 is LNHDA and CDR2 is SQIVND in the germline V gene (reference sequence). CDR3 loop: CASQKQANYGYTF. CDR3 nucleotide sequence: TGTGCCAGTCAAAAACAGGCGAACTATGGCTACACCTTC. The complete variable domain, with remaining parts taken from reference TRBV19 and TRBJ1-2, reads DGGITQSPKYLFRKEGQNVTLSCEQNLNHDAMYWYRQDPGQGLRLIYYSQIVNDFQKGDIAEGYSVSREKKESFPLTVTSAQKNPTAFYLCASQKQANYGYTFGSGTRLTVV.

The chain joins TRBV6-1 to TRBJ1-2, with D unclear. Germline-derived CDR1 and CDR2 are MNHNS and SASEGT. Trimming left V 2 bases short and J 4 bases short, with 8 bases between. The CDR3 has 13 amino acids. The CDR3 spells CASSENQAYGYTF. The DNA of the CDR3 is TGTGCCAGCAGTGAAAATCAAGCCTATGGCTACACCTTC.

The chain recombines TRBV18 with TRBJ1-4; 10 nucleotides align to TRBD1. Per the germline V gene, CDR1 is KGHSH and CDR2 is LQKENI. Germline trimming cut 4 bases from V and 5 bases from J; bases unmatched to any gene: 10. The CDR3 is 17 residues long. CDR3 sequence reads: CASSLNSAGQGNEKLFF. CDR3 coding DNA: TGTGCCAGCTCACTCAACTCCGCGGGACAGGGGAATGAAAAACTGTTTTTT.

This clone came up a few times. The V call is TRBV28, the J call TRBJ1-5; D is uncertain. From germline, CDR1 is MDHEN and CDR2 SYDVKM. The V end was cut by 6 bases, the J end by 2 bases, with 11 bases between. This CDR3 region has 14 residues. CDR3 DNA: TGTGCCAGCAGCTCCGCGCAGGGCAATCAGCCCCAGCATTTT. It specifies CASSSAQGNQPQHF. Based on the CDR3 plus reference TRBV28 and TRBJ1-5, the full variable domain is DVKVTQSSRYLVKRTGEKVFLECVQDMDHENMFWYRQDPGLGLRLIYFSYDVKMKEKGDIPEGYSVSREKKERFSLILESASTNQTSMYLCASSSAQGNQPQHFGDGTRLSIL.

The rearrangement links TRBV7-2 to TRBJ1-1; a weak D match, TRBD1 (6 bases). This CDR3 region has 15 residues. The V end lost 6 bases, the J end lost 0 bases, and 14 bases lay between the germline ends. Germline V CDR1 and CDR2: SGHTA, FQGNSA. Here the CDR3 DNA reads TGTGCCAGCAGGCCTGCTACAGGGTTGAACACTGAAGCTTTCTTT. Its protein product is CASRPATGLNTEAFF.

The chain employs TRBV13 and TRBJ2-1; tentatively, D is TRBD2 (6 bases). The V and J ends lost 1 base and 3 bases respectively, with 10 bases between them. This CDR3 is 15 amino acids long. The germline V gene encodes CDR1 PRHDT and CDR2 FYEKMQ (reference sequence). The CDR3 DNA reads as TGTGCCAGCAGCTTAGCTCCCGGGGGCTACAATGAGCAGTTCTTC. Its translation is CASSLAPGGYNEQFF. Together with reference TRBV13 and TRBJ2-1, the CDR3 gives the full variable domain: AAGVIQSPRHLIKEKRETATLKCYPIPRHDTVYWYQQGPGQDPQFLISFYEKMQSDKGSIPDRFSAQQFSDYHSELNMSSLELGDSALYFCASSLAPGGYNEQFFGPGTRLTVL.

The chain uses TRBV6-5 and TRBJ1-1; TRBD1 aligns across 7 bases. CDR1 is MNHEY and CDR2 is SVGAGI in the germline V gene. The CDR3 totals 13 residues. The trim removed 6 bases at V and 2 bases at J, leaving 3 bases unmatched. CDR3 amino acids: CASRGTANTEAFF. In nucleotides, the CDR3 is TGTGCCAGCAGGGGGACAGCCAACACTGAAGCTTTCTTT.

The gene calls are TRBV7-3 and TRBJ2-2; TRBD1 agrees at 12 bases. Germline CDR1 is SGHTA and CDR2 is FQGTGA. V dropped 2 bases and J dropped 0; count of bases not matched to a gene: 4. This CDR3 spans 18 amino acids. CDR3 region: CASSLLGQGASNTGELFF. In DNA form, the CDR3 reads TGTGCCAGCAGCTTACTGGGACAGGGGGCGTCGAACACCGGGGAGCTGTTTTTT.

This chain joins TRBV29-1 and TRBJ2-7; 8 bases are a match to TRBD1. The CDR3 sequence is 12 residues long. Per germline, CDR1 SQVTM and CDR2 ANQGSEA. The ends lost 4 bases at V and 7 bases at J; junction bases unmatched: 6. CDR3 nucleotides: TGCAGCGTTGGGCAGGGGGCCGGGGAGCAGTACTTC. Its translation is CSVGQGAGEQYF.

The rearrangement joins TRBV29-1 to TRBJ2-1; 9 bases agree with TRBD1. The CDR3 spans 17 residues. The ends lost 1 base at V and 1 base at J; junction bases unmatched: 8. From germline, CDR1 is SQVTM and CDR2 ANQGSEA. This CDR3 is CSVEAQQGAWSYNEQFF. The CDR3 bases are TGCAGCGTTGAAGCGCAACAGGGGGCTTGGTCCTACAATGAGCAGTTCTTC.

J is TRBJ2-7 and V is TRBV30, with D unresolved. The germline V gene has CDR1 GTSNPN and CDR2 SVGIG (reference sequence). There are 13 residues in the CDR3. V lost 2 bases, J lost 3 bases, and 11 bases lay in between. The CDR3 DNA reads TGTGCCTGGAGTCGCGGCTCTTACTACGAGCAGTACTTC. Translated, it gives CAWSRGSYYEQYF.

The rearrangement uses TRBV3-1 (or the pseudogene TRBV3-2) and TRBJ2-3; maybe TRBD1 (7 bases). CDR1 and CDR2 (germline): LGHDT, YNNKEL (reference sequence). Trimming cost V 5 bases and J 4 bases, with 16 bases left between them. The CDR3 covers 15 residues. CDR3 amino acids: CASSGGTELSDTQYF. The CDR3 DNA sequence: TGTGCCAGCAGCGGAGGGACAGAACTTTCAGATACGCAGTATTTT.

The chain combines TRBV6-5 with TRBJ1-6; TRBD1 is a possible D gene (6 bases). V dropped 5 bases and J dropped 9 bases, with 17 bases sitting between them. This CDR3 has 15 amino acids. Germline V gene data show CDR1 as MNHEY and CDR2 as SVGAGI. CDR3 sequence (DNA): TGTGCCAGCAGTCTCGGAGACAGGAGTACTTCACCCCTCCACTTT. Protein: CASSLGDRSTSPLHF.